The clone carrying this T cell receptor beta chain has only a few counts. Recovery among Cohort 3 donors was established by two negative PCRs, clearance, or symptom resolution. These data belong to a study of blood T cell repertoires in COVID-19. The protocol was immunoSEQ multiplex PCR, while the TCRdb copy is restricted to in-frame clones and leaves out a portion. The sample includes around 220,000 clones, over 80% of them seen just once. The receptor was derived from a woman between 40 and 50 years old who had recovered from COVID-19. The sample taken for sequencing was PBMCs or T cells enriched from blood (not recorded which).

The CDR3 protein is CASSRFSDRQETQYF. CDR3 coding DNA: TGTGCCAGCAGCCGATTTAGCGACCGCCAAGAGACCCAGTACTTC. The V and J genes are TRBV3-1 (or the pseudogene TRBV3-2) and TRBJ2-5; tentatively, D is TRBD2 (5 bases). CDR1 is LGHDT, CDR2 YNNKEL, per germline (reference sequence). Trimming removed 4 bases from V and 1 base from J, with 13 bases in between. This CDR3 is built from 15 residues.